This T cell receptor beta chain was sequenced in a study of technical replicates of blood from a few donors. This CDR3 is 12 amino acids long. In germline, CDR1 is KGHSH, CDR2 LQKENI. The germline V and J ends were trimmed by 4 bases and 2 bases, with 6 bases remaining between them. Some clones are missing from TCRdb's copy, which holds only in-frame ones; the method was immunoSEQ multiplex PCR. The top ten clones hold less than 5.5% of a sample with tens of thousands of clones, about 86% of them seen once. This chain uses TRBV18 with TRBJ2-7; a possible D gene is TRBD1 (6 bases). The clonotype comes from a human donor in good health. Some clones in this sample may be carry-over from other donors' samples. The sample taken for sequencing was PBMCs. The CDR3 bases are TGTGCCAGCTCACGGACAGCCTACGAGCAGTACTTC. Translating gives CASSRTAYEQYF.